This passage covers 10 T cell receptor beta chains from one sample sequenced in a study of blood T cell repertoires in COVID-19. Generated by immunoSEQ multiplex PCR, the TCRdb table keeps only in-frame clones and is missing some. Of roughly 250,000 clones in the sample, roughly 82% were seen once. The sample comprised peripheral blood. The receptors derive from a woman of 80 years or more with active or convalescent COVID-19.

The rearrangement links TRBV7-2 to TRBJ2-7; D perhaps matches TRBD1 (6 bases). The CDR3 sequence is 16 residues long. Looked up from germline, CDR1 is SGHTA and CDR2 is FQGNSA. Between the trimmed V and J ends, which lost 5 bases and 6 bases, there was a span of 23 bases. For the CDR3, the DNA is TGTGCCAGCAGCACAAACCCTCCAGGGGTCGGAGGCGAGCAGTACTTC. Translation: CASSTNPPGVGGEQYF.

CDR3 protein: CASSQVIQSSGGNNEQFF. The CDR3 DNA reads TGTGCCAGCAGCCAAGTGATCCAATCTAGCGGGGGCAACAATGAGCAGTTCTTC. V is TRBV3-1 (or the pseudogene TRBV3-2) and J is TRBJ2-1; TRBD2 agrees at 10 bases. CDR3 length: 18 amino acids. Unmatched junction bases numbered 11, after V lost 1 base and J lost 5 bases. From germline, CDR1 is LGHDT and CDR2 YNNKEL (reference sequence).

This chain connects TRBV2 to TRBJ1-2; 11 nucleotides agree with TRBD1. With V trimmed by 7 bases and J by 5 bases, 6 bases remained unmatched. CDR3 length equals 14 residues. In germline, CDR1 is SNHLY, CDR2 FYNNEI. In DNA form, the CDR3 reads TGTGCCAGCACCCGGGACAGGGGGAAATATGGCTACACCTTC. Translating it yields CASTRDRGKYGYTF.

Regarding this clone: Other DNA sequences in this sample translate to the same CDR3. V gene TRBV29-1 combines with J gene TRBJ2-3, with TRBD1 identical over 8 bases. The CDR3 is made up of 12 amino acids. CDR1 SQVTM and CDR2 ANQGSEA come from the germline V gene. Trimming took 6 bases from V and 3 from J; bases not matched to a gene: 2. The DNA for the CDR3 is TGCAGCGTAGGACAGGGAACAGATACGCAGTATTTT. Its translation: CSVGQGTDTQYF.

CDR3 sequence (DNA): TGTGCCAGCAGCTTAGATCGGGACTATGGCTACACCTTC. This translates into CASSLDRDYGYTF. The rearrangement uses TRBV11-2 and TRBJ1-2; no reliable D call. Germline V gives CDR1 SGHAT, CDR2 FQNNGV. V was clipped by 0 bases and J by 3 bases, with 5 bases between them. The length of the CDR3 is 13 residues.

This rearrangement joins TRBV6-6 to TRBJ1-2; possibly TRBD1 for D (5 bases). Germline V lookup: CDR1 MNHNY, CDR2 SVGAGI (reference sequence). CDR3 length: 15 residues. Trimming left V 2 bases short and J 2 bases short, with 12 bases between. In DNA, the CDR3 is TGTGCCAGCAGTTACGGGTCAGGGCAAAACTATGGCTACACCTTC. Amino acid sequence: CASSYGSGQNYGYTF.

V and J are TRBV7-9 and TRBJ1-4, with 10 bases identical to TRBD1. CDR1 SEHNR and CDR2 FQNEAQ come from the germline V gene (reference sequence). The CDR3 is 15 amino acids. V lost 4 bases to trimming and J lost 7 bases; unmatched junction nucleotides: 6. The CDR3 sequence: CASSSDRGLGEKLFF. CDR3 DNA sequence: TGTGCCAGCAGCTCCGACAGGGGGCTGGGTGAAAAACTGTTTTTT.

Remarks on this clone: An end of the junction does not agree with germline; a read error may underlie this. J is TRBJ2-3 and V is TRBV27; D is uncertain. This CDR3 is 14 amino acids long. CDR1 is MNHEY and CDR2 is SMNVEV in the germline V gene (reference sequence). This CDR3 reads CASSISPSTDTQYF. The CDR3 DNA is TGTGCCAGCAGTATATCCCCTAGCACAGATACGCAGTATTTT.

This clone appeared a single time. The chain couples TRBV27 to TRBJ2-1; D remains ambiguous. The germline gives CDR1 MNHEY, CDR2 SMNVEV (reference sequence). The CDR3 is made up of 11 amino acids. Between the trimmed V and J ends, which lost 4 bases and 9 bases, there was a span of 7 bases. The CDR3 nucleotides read TGTGCCAGCAGTTCCACTGGTGAGCAGTTCTTC. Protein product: CASSSTGEQFF.

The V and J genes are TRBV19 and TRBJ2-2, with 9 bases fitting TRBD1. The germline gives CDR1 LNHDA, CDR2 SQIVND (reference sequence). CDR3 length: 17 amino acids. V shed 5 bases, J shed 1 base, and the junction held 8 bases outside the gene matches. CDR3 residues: CASSRDRVYRNTGELFF. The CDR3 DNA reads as TGTGCCAGTAGTCGGGACAGGGTCTATAGGAACACCGGGGAGCTGTTTTTT.